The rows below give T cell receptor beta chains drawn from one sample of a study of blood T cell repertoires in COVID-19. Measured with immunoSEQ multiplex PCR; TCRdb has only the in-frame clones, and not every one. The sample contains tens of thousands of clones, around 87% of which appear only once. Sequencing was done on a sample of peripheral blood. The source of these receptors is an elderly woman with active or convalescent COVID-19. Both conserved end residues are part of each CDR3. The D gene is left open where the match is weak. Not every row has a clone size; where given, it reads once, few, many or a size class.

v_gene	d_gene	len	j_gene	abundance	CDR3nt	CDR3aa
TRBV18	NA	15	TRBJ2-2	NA	TGTGCCAGCTCACTGGGGACACCCAACACCGGGGAGCTGTTTTTT	CASSLGTPNTGELFF
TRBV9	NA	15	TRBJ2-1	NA	TGTGCCAGCAGCGTATTAGCGGAGTCCTACAATGAGCAGTTCTTC	CASSVLAESYNEQFF
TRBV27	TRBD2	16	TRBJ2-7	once	TGTGCCAGCAGCCCCCTTACTAGCGGACCAACCTACGAGCAGTACTTC	CASSPLTSGPTYEQYF
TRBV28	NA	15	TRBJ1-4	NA	TGTGCCAGCAGTCGGGCGGGGAGCGCTAATGAAAAACTGTTTTTT	CASSRAGSANEKLFF
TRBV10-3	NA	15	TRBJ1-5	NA	TGTGCCATCAGTGAGTCATCCGTTTCGAATCAGCCCCAGCATTTT	CAISESSVSNQPQHF
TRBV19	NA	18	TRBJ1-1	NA	TGTGCCAGTAGTCGCCCTTTGGGGGGGGAACCCCTGAACACTGAAGCTTTCTTT	CASSRPLGGEPLNTEAFF
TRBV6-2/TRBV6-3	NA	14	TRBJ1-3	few	TGTGCCAGCAGCCCCGGGACACCCGGAAACACCATATATTTT	CASSPGTPGNTIYF
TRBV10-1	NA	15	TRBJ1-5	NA	TGCGCCAGCACCCTAACAGGGTTTGGCAATCAGCCCCAGCATTTT	CASTLTGFGNQPQHF
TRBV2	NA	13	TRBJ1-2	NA	TGTGCCAGCAGTGAAAGTAGGGAGTATGGCTACACCTTC	CASSESREYGYTF
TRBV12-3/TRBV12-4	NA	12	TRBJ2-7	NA	TGTGCCAGCAGTTTTTTACGAGGGGAGCAGTACTTC	CASSFLRGEQYF
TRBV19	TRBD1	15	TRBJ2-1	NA	TGTGCCAGTAGTCTGAGGACAGGGGGCGTCAATGAGCAGTTCTTC	CASSLRTGGVNEQFF
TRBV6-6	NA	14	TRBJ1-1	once	TGTGCCAGCGGCGCGGGGGCGACGAACACTGAAGCTTTCTTT	CASGAGATNTEAFF
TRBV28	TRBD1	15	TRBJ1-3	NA	TGTGCCAGCAGTCAGCTAACACAGGGGGGAAACACCATATATTTT	CASSQLTQGGNTIYF
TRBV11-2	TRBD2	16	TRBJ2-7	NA	TGTGCCAGCAGCTCGATGACTAGCGGGAGGAACTACGAGCAGTACTTC	CASSSMTSGRNYEQYF
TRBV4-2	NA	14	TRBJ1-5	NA	TGTGCCAGCAGCCCGGGTGGATTCAATCAGCCCCAGCATTTT	CASSPGGFNQPQHF
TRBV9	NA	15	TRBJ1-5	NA	TGTGCCAGCAGCGTAGTTCAGGTAGGCAATCAGCCCCAGCATTTT	CASSVVQVGNQPQHF
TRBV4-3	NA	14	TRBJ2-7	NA	TGCGCCAGCAGCCAAGATTCTCGAGGGCGCGAGCAGTACTTC	CASSQDSRGREQYF
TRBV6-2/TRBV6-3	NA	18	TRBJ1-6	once	TGTGCCAGCAGTTACGTTCGGGGGACGAGCTCCTATAATTCACCCCTCCACTTT	CASSYVRGTSSYNSPLHF
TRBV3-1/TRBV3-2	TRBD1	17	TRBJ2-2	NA	TGTGCCAGCAGCCAAACAGGGGGCGCAGGGTACACCGGGGAGCTGTTTTTT	CASSQTGGAGYTGELFF
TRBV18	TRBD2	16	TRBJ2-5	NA	TGTGCCAGCTCACCACGGGGACTAGCGGACACTGGGACCCAGTACTTC	CASSPRGLADTGTQYF
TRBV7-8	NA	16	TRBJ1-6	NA	TGTGCCAGCAGCTTAGGGCAGGGAAGTTTTGATTCACCCCTCCACTTT	CASSLGQGSFDSPLHF
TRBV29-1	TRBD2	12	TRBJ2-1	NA	TGCAGCGTTACACAGGGACTAGGGGAGCAGTTCTTC	CSVTQGLGEQFF
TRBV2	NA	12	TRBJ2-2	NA	TGTGCCAGCCACTCAGGGACCGGGGAGCTGTTTTTT	CASHSGTGELFF
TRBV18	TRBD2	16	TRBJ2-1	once	TGTGCCAGCTCACCACAAGGACTAGCGGGAGTATATGAGCAGTTCTTC	CASSPQGLAGVYEQFF
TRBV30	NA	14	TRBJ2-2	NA	TGTGCCTGGAACGGTGCAGGGAACACCGGGGAGCTGTTTTTT	CAWNGAGNTGELFF
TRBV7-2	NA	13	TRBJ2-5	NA	TGTGCCAGCAGCTCCAGTACCTCAGAGACCCAGTACTTC	CASSSSTSETQYF
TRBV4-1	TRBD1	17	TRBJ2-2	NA	TGCGCCAGCAGCCAAGAAGTAGGGGGCCTAGGCACCGGGGAGCTGTTTTTT	CASSQEVGGLGTGELFF
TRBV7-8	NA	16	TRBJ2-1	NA	TGTGCCAGCAGCTTAGTTGGTAGGGGCCCCTACAATGAGCAGTTCTTC	CASSLVGRGPYNEQFF
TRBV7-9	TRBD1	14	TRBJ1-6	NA	TGTGCCAGCAGCCCCGGGACAGGCTTTTCACCCCTCCACTTT	CASSPGTGFSPLHF
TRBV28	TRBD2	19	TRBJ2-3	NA	TGTGCCAGCAGTGCCCGGGACAGCAGACTAGCGGAGGGAGCAGATACGCAGTATTTT	CASSARDSRLAEGADTQYF
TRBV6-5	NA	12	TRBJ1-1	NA	TGTGCCAGCAGGCGGCCGAACACTGAAGCTTTCTTT	CASRRPNTEAFF
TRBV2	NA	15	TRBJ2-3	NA	TGTGCCAGCAGTGACTCGGGGATGGGGACAGATACGCAGTATTTT	CASSDSGMGTDTQYF
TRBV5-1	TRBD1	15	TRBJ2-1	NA	TGCGCCAGCAGCCCCCGCCACGACAGGGGTAATGAGCAGTTCTTC	CASSPRHDRGNEQFF
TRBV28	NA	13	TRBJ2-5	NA	TGTGCCAGCAGTCCCGCGGGCCAAGAGACCCAGTACTTC	CASSPAGQETQYF
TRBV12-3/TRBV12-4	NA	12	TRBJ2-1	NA	TGTGCCAGCAGAGATTCAGGTGATGAGCAGTTCTTC	CASRDSGDEQFF
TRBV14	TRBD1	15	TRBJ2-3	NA	TGTGCCAGCAGCCAACAAACGGGACAGTACGACACGCAGTATTTT	CASSQQTGQYDTQYF
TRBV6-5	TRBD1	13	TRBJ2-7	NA	TGTGCCAGCATGAGACAGGGAATCTACGAGCAGTACTTC	CASMRQGIYEQYF
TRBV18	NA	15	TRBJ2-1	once	TGTGCCAGCTCACCAGGGATAATCTCGGGGGATGAGCAGTTCTTC	CASSPGIISGDEQFF
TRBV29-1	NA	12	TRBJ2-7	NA	TGCAGCGCGCGGGAAAGCTCCTACGAGCAGTACTTC	CSARESSYEQYF
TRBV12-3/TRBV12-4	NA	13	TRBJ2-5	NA	TGTGCCAGTGCGGACTTTAACGAAGAGACCCAGTACTTC	CASADFNEETQYF
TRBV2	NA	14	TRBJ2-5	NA	TGTGCCAGCAGTGCTGCGGCCCGAGGAGAGACCCAGTACTTC	CASSAAARGETQYF
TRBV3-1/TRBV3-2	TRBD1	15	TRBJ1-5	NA	TGTGCCAGCAGCCAAGGGACAGGGTACAATCAGCCCCAGCATTTT	CASSQGTGYNQPQHF
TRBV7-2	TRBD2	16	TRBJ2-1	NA	TGTGCCAGCAGCTTACTCGGGACTAGCTCCTACAATGAGCAGTTCTTC	CASSLLGTSSYNEQFF
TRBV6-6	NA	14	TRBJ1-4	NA	TGTGCCAGCAGGGTCGGACAGTTGAATGAAAAACTGTTTTTT	CASRVGQLNEKLFF
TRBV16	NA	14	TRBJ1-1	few	TGTGCCAGCAGCCTACAGGCCTTGAACACTGAAGCTTTCTTT	CASSLQALNTEAFF
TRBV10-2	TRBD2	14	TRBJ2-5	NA	TGCGCCAGCAGTGATGCGGGAGGGCCGGAGACCCAGTACTTC	CASSDAGGPETQYF
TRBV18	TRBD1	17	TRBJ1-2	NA	TGTGCCAGCTCACGAGGTTTCGCGACAGGGGCTAACTATGGCTACACCTTC	CASSRGFATGANYGYTF
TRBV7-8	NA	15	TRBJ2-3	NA	TGTGCCAGCAGCTTTGGGACTTCATCAACAGATACGCAGTATTTT	CASSFGTSSTDTQYF
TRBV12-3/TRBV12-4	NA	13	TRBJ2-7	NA	TGTGCCAGCAGTTTAGGCAGGATTTACGAGCAGTACTTC	CASSLGRIYEQYF
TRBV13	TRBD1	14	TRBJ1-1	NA	TGTGCCAGCAACCTACAGGGGTGGAACACTGAAGCTTTCTTT	CASNLQGWNTEAFF
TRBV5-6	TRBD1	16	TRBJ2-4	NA	TGTGCCAGCAGCGTATACAGGGGCTTAGCCAAAAACATTCAGTACTTC	CASSVYRGLAKNIQYF
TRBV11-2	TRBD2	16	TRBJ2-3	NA	TGTGCCAGCAGCTTGGGTCGCCTAGCGGGAGCAGATACGCAGTATTTT	CASSLGRLAGADTQYF
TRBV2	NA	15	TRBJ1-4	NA	TGTGCCAGCAGTCCCCCTGGGTCGGGGTGGGAAAAACTGTTTTTT	CASSPPGSGWEKLFF
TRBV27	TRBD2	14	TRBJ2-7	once	TGTGCCAGCAGTATCGGGACTAGCTTTAGCGAGCAGTACTTC	CASSIGTSFSEQYF
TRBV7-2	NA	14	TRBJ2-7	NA	TGTGCCAGCAGCCTGGAGGGGAACTCCTACGAGCAGTACTTC	CASSLEGNSYEQYF